This T cell receptor beta chain was identified during a study of OX40 agonist ivuxolimab in advanced cancers. Turning to the study itself: One hepatocellular carcinoma and a couple of cutaneous melanoma patients partially responded.

Broader study findings: The average count of expanded clones was higher among CD8+ T cells than among CD4+.

On cycle 4 day 1 and cycle 7 day 1, as well as at baseline, blood was sampled. Germline-derived CDR1 and CDR2 are MNHNS and SASEGT. The CDR3 length is 15 residues. V gave up 0 bases and J gave up 5 bases, with 12 bases separating them. TCRdb keeps only in-frame clones here, not all; method: immunoSEQ multiplex PCR. Of around 63,000 clones listed, roughly 85% were seen once; the top ten hold approximately 1.1%. With regard to this clone: The antigen remains unidentified.

The source of this sequence is an adult with an advanced solid tumor such as melanoma, head and neck, liver or kidney cancer. The sequencing here drew on CD4+ or CD8+ T cells sorted from blood, taken in a trial of the OX40 agonist ivuxolimab. This rearrangement joins TRBV6-1 to TRBJ2-3; D may be TRBD2 (6 bases). The CDR3 loop reads CASSEAGGSLDTQYF. CDR3 DNA: TGTGCCAGCAGTGAAGCGGGGGGTAGTCTAGATACGCAGTATTTT.